This T cell receptor (beta chain) originates from a study of T cells after yellow fever vaccination. 5'RACE template switching generated TCR cDNA, adding a universal primer site and UMIs. MiXCR, run by TCRdb on the 5' RACE reads, gives a single entry per CDR3 protein. The sample has about 340,000 distinct CDR3 sequences, almost 4% seen once; the top ten hold around 24%. The germline V gene has CDR1 MDHEN and CDR2 SYDVKM. The CDR3 length is 14 residues. V was shortened by 4 bases and J by 2 bases, with 10 bases between the two germline ends. General study results and limits: One caveat is that FACS-sorted repertoires could contain abundant clonotypes contaminating from the bulk population. A weaker but faster secondary response was observed, peaking on day 5 versus 15.

This clonotype has only a few counts. Its antigen is still unknown. This chain joins TRBV28 and TRBJ2-3; D call uncertain. This TCR was sampled from a man in his late teens or twenties who received the YFV17D yellow fever vaccine. The sequenced sample was PBMCs, obtained 5 days after the yellow fever booster vaccination. This CDR3 reads CASSSPPATDTQYF. CDR3 DNA: TGTGCCAGCAGTTCCCCGCCGGCCACAGATACGCAGTATTTT.